Each of the 23 T cell receptor beta chains below was sequenced from the same sample in a study of T cell clonality in common variable immunodeficiency. Libraries were prepared by immunoSEQ multiplex PCR; TCRdb keeps only in-frame clonotypes and omits some of them. The record shows around 50,000 clones for this sample, with no singletons present. Sequenced: peripheral blood mononuclear cells. Every receptor here comes from a person between 18 and 75 years old in good health.

This clone was picked up many times. The CDR3 is cut off 3 residues early in the read; its end comes from the germline J gene. The chain links TRBV19 to TRBJ1-2; the D gene is possibly TRBD1 (6 bases). Per the germline V gene, CDR1 is LNHDA and CDR2 is SQIVND (reference sequence). The CDR3 is 14 residues long. V was shortened by 3 bases and J by 4 bases, with 12 bases between the two germline ends. The part of the CDR3 DNA that was read is TGTGCCAGTAGTATGGACAGCCGAGGCTATGGC. Amino acid sequence: CASSMDSRGYG. The CDR3 in its entirety is CASSMDSRGYGYTF.

In this sample, this clone turned up many times. The read comes to an end 3 residues before the CDR3 does, leaving the germline J gene to fill in the end. The chain couples TRBV5-4 to TRBJ2-7; D not certain. Trimming cost V 4 bases and J 4 bases, with 12 bases left between them. The CDR3 totals 13 residues. Per germline, CDR1 SGHNT and CDR2 YYREEE (reference sequence). Incomplete CDR3 DNA: TGTGCCAGCAGCCAGGAACACGGATACGAG. It codes for CASSQEHGYE. The CDR3 reads in full as CASSQEHGYEQYF.

This clone was observed many times. The CDR3 extends 3 residues past the end of the read, so its final part is completed from the germline J gene. The chain combines TRBV12-3 or TRBV12-4 with TRBJ2-1; TRBD2 matches 9 bases. V was clipped by 6 bases and J by 4 bases; unmatched bases: 7. The CDR3 totals 15 residues. The part of the CDR3 DNA that was read is TGTGCCAGCAGGTCCGGGAGCGGGGGGTACAATGAG. Translation gives CASRSGSGGYNE. The complete CDR3 sequence is CASRSGSGGYNEQFF.

This clone was seen ten or more times. The missing CDR3 end, 3 residues past where the read stops, is filled in from the germline J gene. The J gene is TRBJ1-2, the V gene TRBV7-9; 7 nucleotides align to TRBD1. This CDR3 comprises 14 residues. Germline values: CDR1 SEHNR, CDR2 FQNEAQ (reference sequence). V gave up 1 base and J gave up 4 bases; unmatched junction bases: 3. The CDR3 reads CASSLEGGGYGYTF. The DNA read from the CDR3 is TGTGCCAGCAGCTTAGAAGGGGGCGGCTATGGC.

In its sample, this clone was seen many times. The CDR3 end is not reached by the read, which stops 3 residues before it; the germline J gene fills it in. The rearrangement links TRBV6-2 or TRBV6-3 to TRBJ2-1, with 8 bases that match TRBD1. The V gene end was trimmed by 4 bases and the J gene end by 8 bases; junction bases not matched to a gene: 13. Germline V gene sequence: CDR1 MNHEY, CDR2 SVGEGT. The CDR3 is 16 amino acids. The part of the CDR3 DNA that was read is TGTGCCAGCAGTTCCATTGACAGGGGCGGTTTGGATGAG. Amino acid sequence: CASSSIDRGGLDE. The CDR3 reads in full as CASSSIDRGGLDEQFF.

This clone was observed many times. The read falls 3 residues short of the CDR3 end, and the missing part is taken from the germline J gene. The V call is TRBV18, the J call TRBJ2-3, with D possibly TRBD1 on 6 matching bases. The CDR3 is made up of 14 amino acids. The germline CDR1 and CDR2 sequences are KGHSH and LQKENI. Trimming left V 3 bases short and J 3 bases short, with 10 bases between. The DNA read from the CDR3 is TGTGCCAGCTCACCGACAGGTAGGACAGATACG. This encodes CASSPTGRTDT. The CDR3 reads in full as CASSPTGRTDTQYF. Based on the CDR3 plus reference TRBV18 and TRBJ2-3, the full variable domain is NAGVMQNPRHLVRRRGQEARLRCSPMKGHSHVYWYRQLPEEGLKFMVYLQKENIIDESGMPKERFSAEFPKEGPSILRIQQVVRGDSAAYFCASSPTGRTDTQYFGPGTRLTVL.

This clone showed up many times. The read terminates 3 residues ahead of where the CDR3 ends, so the germline J gene completes it. The V gene is TRBV29-1, the J gene TRBJ1-3; D is unclear. The germline CDR1 and CDR2 sequences are SQVTM and ANQGSEA. The ends were cut back, 4 bases at V and 3 bases at J, with 4 bases in the middle. The CDR3 has 11 amino acids. The covered CDR3 bases are TGCAGCGTTGTTCTTGGAAACACC. Translating it yields CSVVLGNT. The complete CDR3 protein is CSVVLGNTIYF. Full variable domain (missing parts from reference TRBV29-1 and TRBJ1-3): SAVISQKPSRDICQRGTSLTIQCQVDSQVTMMFWYRQQPGQSLTLIATANQGSEATYESGFVIDKFPISRPNLTFSTLTVSNMSPEDSSIYLCSVVLGNTIYFGEGSWLTVV.

Many counts were recorded for this clone. The sequenced fragment ends 3 residues before the CDR3 boundary, so the rest is inferred from the germline J gene. V usage is TRBV27 and J usage is TRBJ2-3; TRBD2 agrees at 12 bases. Trimming removed 6 bases from V and 0 bases from J; junction bases left unmatched: 10. There are 18 residues in the CDR3. Per the germline V gene, CDR1 is MNHEY and CDR2 is SMNVEV (reference sequence). CDR3: CASRPGTSGWASTDTQYF. CDR3 bases read: TGTGCCAGCAGGCCCGGGACTAGCGGGTGGGCTAGCACAGATACG.

This clone was recorded many times. The read finishes 3 residues shy of the CDR3 end, and the germline J gene is used to complete it. The chain couples TRBV11-2 to TRBJ1-1; tentative D call: TRBD1 (5 bases). Trimming shortened V by 3 bases and J by 3 bases, and 11 bases separated the two germline ends. CDR3 length: 14 residues. The germline V gene encodes CDR1 SGHAT and CDR2 FQNNGV. The CDR3 sequence: CASSLVWGDTEAFF. CDR3 DNA (partial): TGTGCCAGCAGCTTGGTGTGGGGGGACACTGAA.

This clone showed up just a few times. The sequence runs out 3 residues before the end of the CDR3; the remainder is reconstructed from the germline J gene. This sequence joins TRBV5-1 and TRBJ2-3; no clear D gene. Per the germline V gene, CDR1 is SGHRS and CDR2 is YFSETQ. CDR3 length: 15 amino acids. The CDR3 region is CASSLERGTFETQYF. The sequenced CDR3 bases are TGCGCCAGCAGCTTGGAAAGAGGTACCTTTGAGACG.

As concerns this clone: The read stops 3 residues short of the end of the CDR3; the missing end is completed from the germline J gene. The chain couples TRBV7-9 to TRBJ2-7, with D perhaps matching TRBD2 (6 bases). Trimming stripped 4 bases from V and 2 bases from J, with 15 bases between. This CDR3 has 15 residues. From germline, CDR1 is SEHNR and CDR2 FQNEAQ (reference sequence). CDR3 bases read: TGTGCCAGCAGCTCAACTACCGGGACTCCCTACGAG. This codes for CASSSTTGTPYE. The whole CDR3 sequence reads CASSSTTGTPYEQYF.

Ten or more counts support this clone. The CDR3: CASSFGTGQETQYF. The DNA read from the CDR3 is TGTGCCAGCAGCTTCGGTACAGGGCAAGAGACC. This chain links TRBV7-6 with TRBJ2-5, with D maybe TRBD1 (6 bases). The read ends 3 residues before the CDR3 terminus; that terminus is restored from the germline J gene. The V end was cut by 3 bases, the J end by 2 bases, with 10 bases between. This CDR3 is 14 amino acids long. Germline-derived CDR1 and CDR2 are SGHVS and FNYEAQ.

This clone has at least ten counts. The sample holds other DNA sequences that translate to the same CDR3. This chain's CDR3 is CASSLGGGGNSPLHF. The sequenced CDR3 bases are TGTGCCAGCTCACTAGGCGGGGGCGGTAATTCACCC. The chain joins TRBV18 to TRBJ1-6; the D gene is possibly TRBD1 (6 bases). Read data end 3 residues before the CDR3 end; the end is taken from the germline J gene. Germline V gene sequence: CDR1 KGHSH, CDR2 LQKENI. This CDR3 spans 15 amino acids. With 4 bases removed from V and 6 bases from J, the gap between germline ends came to 13 bases. Variable domain in full (rest from reference TRBV18 and TRBJ1-6): NAGVMQNPRHLVRRRGQEARLRCSPMKGHSHVYWYRQLPEEGLKFMVYLQKENIIDESGMPKERFSAEFPKEGPSILRIQQVVRGDSAAYFCASSLGGGGNSPLHFGNGTRLTVT.

This clone was counted only a few times. The sequenced fragment ends 3 residues before the CDR3 boundary, so the rest is inferred from the germline J gene. This chain uses TRBV6-1 with TRBJ1-2; no clear D. The CDR3 is made up of 13 amino acids. Germline lookup yields CDR1 MNHNS and CDR2 SASEGT. Trimming left V 2 bases short and J 2 bases short, with 6 bases between. CDR3 sequence: CASSESENYGYTF. The CDR3 DNA, read in part, is TGTGCCAGCAGTGAAAGCGAAAACTATGGC.

This clone was recorded at least ten times. The read ends 3 residues early relative to the CDR3; the germline J gene fills the gap. The rearrangement uses TRBV18 and TRBJ2-5; possible D gene TRBD2, 6 bases. Trimming removed 3 bases at V and 4 bases at J, with 18 bases between. The CDR3 consists of 16 residues. The germline V gene encodes CDR1 KGHSH and CDR2 LQKENI. The covered CDR3 bases are TGTGCCAGCTCACCCACCGGGACTCCCGGTGGAGAGACC. This encodes CASSPTGTPGGET. The entire CDR3 is CASSPTGTPGGETQYF.

By share of the sample, this clone is medium-sized. The read comes to an end 3 residues before the CDR3 does, leaving the germline J gene to fill in the end. The gene calls are TRBV4-1 and TRBJ1-5; no firm D call. Germline V lookup: CDR1 MGHRA, CDR2 YSYEKL. Trimming left V 4 bases short and J 6 bases short, with 19 bases between. The CDR3 consists of 16 residues. CDR3: CASSLSETLTSQPQHF. The CDR3 DNA, read in part, is TGCGCCAGCAGCCTGAGTGAGACGTTGACTAGTCAGCCC.

This clone has ten or more counts. The CDR3 goes on 3 residues after the read ends, and that part is filled in from the germline J gene. The J gene is TRBJ1-2, the V gene TRBV7-6; 9 nucleotides agree with TRBD1. The CDR3 covers 18 residues. Germline-derived CDR1 and CDR2 are SGHVS and FNYEAQ. The V and J ends lost 4 bases and 7 bases, in that order; junction bases with no gene match: 19. Here the CDR3 reads CASSWGGGTGLNGVGYTF. CDR3 bases read: TGTGCCAGCAGCTGGGGGGGAGGGACAGGGCTCAACGGGGTTGGC.

This clone was detected a few times. The sequenced fragment ends 3 residues before the CDR3 boundary, so the rest is inferred from the germline J gene. This sequence joins TRBV20-1 and TRBJ1-2; D possibly corresponds to TRBD1 (5 bases). Germline V gene data show CDR1 as DFQATT and CDR2 as SNEGSKA (reference sequence). The CDR3 runs 12 residues. The CDR3 loop is CSAPRGENEYTF. The covered CDR3 bases are TGCAGTGCTCCTCGGGGGGAGAACGAG.

In regard to this clone: Read sequence stops 3 residues before the CDR3 end, and the germline J gene provides the missing end. This chain connects TRBV10-2 to TRBJ2-5; tentative D call: TRBD2 (5 bases). V lost 10 bases and J lost 5, with 11 bases in between. The CDR3 sequence is 11 residues long. Germline CDR1 WSHSY, CDR2 SAAADI. Partial CDR3 DNA: TGCGCCACCGCGGGTGGGGAGACC. Protein: CATAGGET. The entire CDR3 protein is CATAGGETQYF.

Regarding this clone: The read gets to within 3 residues of the CDR3 end, and the germline J gene fills in the rest. This chain joins TRBV11-3 and TRBJ2-5; 11 bases are a match to TRBD2. The CDR3 spans 15 residues. The trim removed 3 bases at V and 1 base at J, leaving 1 base unmatched. Germline V lookup: CDR1 SGHNT, CDR2 YENEEA. The CDR3 region is CASSFSGGGQETQYF. Incomplete CDR3 DNA: TGTGCCAGCAGCTTTAGCGGGGGGGGCCAAGAGACC.

This clone was counted many times. The read terminates 3 residues before the CDR3 end, so the remaining end is supplied by the germline J gene. V and J are TRBV10-3 and TRBJ2-5; the D is unclear. This CDR3 has 13 amino acids. V was clipped by 4 bases and J by 1 base, with 7 bases between them. Germline V lookup: CDR1 ENHRY, CDR2 SYGVKD. The DNA read from the CDR3 is TGTGCCATCAGTGTAAGCTCCCAAGAGACC. Translating gives CAISVSSQET. The whole CDR3 sequence is CAISVSSQETQYF.

This clone has ten or more counts. The CDR3 end is not reached by the read, which stops 3 residues before it; the germline J gene fills it in. V usage is TRBV7-6 and J usage is TRBJ2-3, with TRBD2 matching over 8 bases. V shed 5 bases and J 2 bases; nucleotides not matched to a gene: 9. This CDR3 region has 16 residues. Germline values: CDR1 SGHVS, CDR2 FNYEAQ. The CDR3 reads CASSPPGGGITDTQYF. The sequenced CDR3 bases are TGTGCCAGCAGCCCCCCCGGCGGGGGGATCACAGATACG. Using reference TRBV7-6 and TRBJ2-3 for the parts outside the CDR3, the full variable domain is GAGVSQSPRYKVTKRGQDVALRCDPISGHVSLYWYRQALGQGPEFLTYFNYEAQQDKSGLPNDRFSAERPEGSISTLTIQRTEQRDSAMYRCASSPPGGGITDTQYFGPGTRLTVL.

This clone was seen repeatedly, ten times or more. The chain's CDR3 is CASRDYRGTDTQYF. The CDR3 bases that were read are TGTGCCAGTCGGGACTATAGAGGCACAGATACG. V and J are TRBV19 and TRBJ2-3, with TRBD2 matching over 7 bases. Read coverage stops 3 residues before the CDR3 terminus; the germline J gene supplies the remainder. The CDR3 spans 14 residues. V gave up 8 bases and J gave up 1 base; unmatched junction bases: 6. From germline, CDR1 is LNHDA and CDR2 SQIVND (reference sequence).